The TCR beta chain under discussion was sequenced for a study of spatial heterogeneity in lung cancer. Study context: The study observed each unique TCR and UMI combination more than ten times on average in raw reads.

This CDR3 has 13 residues. Between the trimmed V and J ends, which lost 4 bases and 5 bases, there was a span of 11 bases. Time point indicated: sample taken at primary tumor resection. Each CDR3 protein is one row after TCRdb ran MiXCR on the 5' RACE reads. The sample records about 5,000 distinct CDR3 sequences, less than 6.5% being singletons. The chain uses TRBV23-1 and TRBJ2-5, with a tentative D call TRBD1 (7 bases). TRBV23-1 is an open reading frame whose function is uncertain. The sample consisted of normal lung tissue next to the tumor, taken at surgery. The receptor comes from a female donor with early-stage non-small cell lung cancer. In DNA form, the CDR3 reads TGCGCCAGCAGTCGCTCAGGGGGGGAGACCCAGTACTTC. Amino acids: CASSRSGGETQYF.